This TCR beta chain was sequenced during a study of cytomegalovirus exposure and HLA in healthy donors. Study-wide background: There were about 85 million unique TCRs (from HLA-typed donors) in an early data release.

On this clone itself: Its matching antigen is unknown.

Both 60 Vbeta primers and 13 Jbeta primers went into the PCR. The data were produced by immunoSEQ multiplex PCR, yet TCRdb's version contains in-frame clones alone and is incomplete. Recorded here are tens of thousands of clones; the top ten clones represent around 1.6%. Trimming at V came to 3 bases and at J to 4 bases, leaving 5 bases not matched to a gene. CDR1 LGHNA and CDR2 YNFKEQ come from the germline V gene. CDR3 length equals 14 residues. General study points: Most TCR beta V segments were productive about 87% or about 30% of the time in an earlier analysis.

The chain couples TRBV4-2 to TRBJ1-1; 7 nucleotides line up with TRBD1. The sequence came from a woman aged 55 to 70 in good health and CMV-seronegative. Sequencing was carried out using PBMCs. DNA for the CDR3: TGTGCCAGCAGCCAGGCAACAGGGGTCACTGAAGCTTTCTTT. Protein: CASSQATGVTEAFF.